This TCR beta chain was sequenced during a study of response to subunit inactivated influenza vaccine. One entry per CDR3 protein, called by TCRdb with MiXCR from the RT-PCR reads. The repertoire consists of fewer than 550,000 distinct CDR3 sequences, with about 25% occurring once and the leading ten covering less than 2.5%. This clonotype appeared a few times. Its antigen is unidentified. Study-wide results and limits: Each seasonal influenza vaccination recruits few new T cells, the authors suggested.

The TCR originated in a man in his fifties or sixties who received an inactivated influenza vaccine. The sequenced sample was CD4+ T cells sorted from PBMCs, obtained roughly 5 days after vaccination.

As DNA, the CDR3 is TGTGCCAGCAGTTATCAGGACCGAAGGGAGCTGTTTTTT. It codes for CASSYQDRRELFF. The chain carries TRBV6-5 and TRBJ2-2; D remains ambiguous. V was pared by 3 bases and J by 9 bases, with 11 bases between. The CDR3 loop spans 13 amino acids. Germline loops: CDR1 MNHEY, CDR2 SVGAGI.